The 20 T cell receptor beta chains in this list originate from one sample, sequenced in a study of beta chain features in type 1 diabetes. Every isolated RNA sample was fully reverse transcribed, so sequencing captured expressed TCRB transcripts. Method: immunoSEQ multiplex PCR; TCRdb's copy keeps in-frame clones and lacks some. Of hundreds of thousands of clones listed, less than 20% are singletons. The sequencing input was naive CD4+ T cells from blood. The source is a man aged 18 to 29 in good health.

This clone was seen a handful of times. The chain couples TRBV5-1 to TRBJ2-1, with 12 bases lining up with TRBD2. J gave up 7 bases and V 4 bases, and 9 bases lay outside the gene matches. Germline V gene lookup returns CDR1 SGHRS and CDR2 YFSETQ. This CDR3 region has 16 residues. CDR3 amino acids: CASSLRLAGVGNEQFF. The CDR3, as DNA: TGCGCCAGCAGCCTACGACTAGCGGGAGTAGGGAATGAGCAGTTCTTC.

This clone was detected a few times. The chain uses TRBV7-9 and TRBJ2-1; 12 positions match TRBD1. The ends lost 5 bases at V and 2 bases at J; junction bases unmatched: 7. Germline V lookup: CDR1 SEHNR, CDR2 FQNEAQ (reference sequence). This CDR3 spans 17 amino acids. CDR3 amino acids: CASSPPGQGAAYNEQFF. CDR3 bases: TGTGCCAGCAGCCCCCCGGGACAGGGGGCGGCCTACAATGAGCAGTTCTTC. The full variable domain, its missing parts supplied by reference TRBV7-9 and TRBJ2-1, is DTGVSQNPRHKITKRGQNVTFRCDPISEHNRLYWYRQTLGQGPEFLTYFQNEAQLEKSRLLSDRFSAERPKGSFSTLEIQRTEQGDSAMYLCASSPPGQGAAYNEQFFGPGTRLTVL.

The chain carries TRBV27 and TRBJ2-1, with TRBD1 as a possible D gene (5 bases). Germline V lookup: CDR1 MNHEY, CDR2 SMNVEV (reference sequence). V dropped 3 bases and J dropped 5 bases, with 17 bases sitting between them. The CDR3 loop spans 16 amino acids. The CDR3 loop reads CASSFLRTGRNNEQFF. The CDR3 DNA is TGTGCCAGCAGTTTCCTAAGAACAGGCAGAAACAATGAGCAGTTCTTC.

The gene calls are TRBV11-2 and TRBJ1-3, with no clear D. In germline, CDR1 is SGHAT, CDR2 FQNNGV. V shed 6 bases and J shed 0 bases, with 6 bases lying between them. The CDR3 contains 13 residues. The DNA for the CDR3 is TGTGCCAGCAGGACAAGCTCTGGAAACACCATATATTTT. Its protein product is CASRTSSGNTIYF.

The J gene is TRBJ1-5, the V gene TRBV28; 7 bases align to TRBD1. This CDR3 has 17 residues. The germline V gene has CDR1 MDHEN and CDR2 SYDVKM. The V gene end was trimmed by 3 bases and the J gene end by 1 base; junction bases not matched to a gene: 9. This CDR3 is CASSFLRQGTSNQPQHF. The CDR3 nucleotides read TGTGCCAGCAGTTTCCTCAGACAGGGAACAAGCAATCAGCCCCAGCATTTT.

The sample holds a few counts of this clone. This rearrangement joins TRBV2 to TRBJ1-1; TRBD1 aligns across 7 bases. Germline V gene data show CDR1 as SNHLY and CDR2 as FYNNEI. Trimming at V came to 6 bases and at J to 5 bases, leaving 9 bases not matched to a gene. This CDR3 comprises 14 residues. Here the CDR3 DNA reads TGTGCCAGCAGGACGGACAGGTATGGGACTGAAGCTTTCTTT. As protein: CASRTDRYGTEAFF.

This clone was detected only a few times. V gene TRBV5-4 combines with J gene TRBJ1-5; D is perhaps TRBD1 (5 bases). Germline loops: CDR1 SGHNT, CDR2 YYREEE (reference sequence). With 3 bases removed from V and 1 base from J, the gap between germline ends came to 17 bases. The CDR3 runs 17 residues. CDR3 amino acids: CASSWGGTLRSNQPQHF. In DNA form, the CDR3 reads TGTGCCAGCAGCTGGGGCGGGACCTTAAGGAGCAATCAGCCCCAGCATTTT.

This clone was seen a few times. The chain carries TRBV20-1 and TRBJ2-3; a weak D match, TRBD2 (6 bases). Germline loops: CDR1 DFQATT, CDR2 SNEGSKA (reference sequence). This CDR3 is built from 11 residues. The V end lost 6 bases, the J end lost 4 bases, and 8 bases lay between the germline ends. The CDR3 DNA sequence: TGCAGTGCAGGGACTTCAGATACGCAGTATTTT. Translated: CSAGTSDTQYF.

The chain has TRBV18 and TRBJ2-7; possibly TRBD1 for D (5 bases). This CDR3 is 14 amino acids long. Germline CDR1 and CDR2: KGHSH and LQKENI. The V and J ends lost 2 bases and 0 bases respectively, with 8 bases between them. In nucleotides, the CDR3 is TGTGCCAGCTCACCAGGGGCAGGCTCCTACGAGCAGTACTTC. Protein sequence: CASSPGAGSYEQYF.

The chain's CDR3 is CASSYGLAGGTDTQYF. The CDR3 DNA follows: TGTGCCAGCAGCTATGGACTAGCGGGAGGCACAGATACGCAGTATTTT. The chain links TRBV5-4 to TRBJ2-3, with 13 bases lining up with TRBD2. The CDR3 is 16 amino acids. The germline CDR1 and CDR2 sequences are SGHNT and YYREEE (reference sequence). The V and J ends lost 3 bases and 1 base, in that order; junction bases with no gene match: 2. Drawing the rest from reference TRBV5-4 and TRBJ2-3, the complete variable domain is ETGVTQSPTHLIKTRGQQVTLRCSSQSGHNTVSWYQQALGQGPQFIFQYYREEENGRGNFPPRFSGLQFPNYSSELNVNALELDDSALYLCASSYGLAGGTDTQYFGPGTRLTVL.

A word on this clone: This sample includes further DNA sequences coding for the same CDR3. The genes are TRBV7-2 and TRBJ1-3; D remains unclear. With 0 bases removed from V and 0 bases from J, the gap between germline ends came to 3 bases. The CDR3 totals 14 residues. Germline V gene sequence: CDR1 SGHTA, CDR2 FQGNSA. The CDR3: CASSLAGSGNTIYF. CDR3 DNA: TGTGCCAGCAGCTTAGCCGGCTCTGGAAACACCATATATTTT.

This clone turned up a few times. The chain carries TRBV7-2 and TRBJ2-3, with 11 bases lining up with TRBD2. The CDR3 has 15 amino acids. J was trimmed by 7 bases and V by 3 bases; bases with no gene match: 6. The germline CDR1 and CDR2 sequences are SGHTA and FQGNSA. This CDR3 reads CASSFTSGSPNTQYF. The CDR3 region has the DNA TGTGCCAGCAGCTTCACTAGCGGGAGTCCGAATACGCAGTATTTT.

CDR3 nucleotide sequence: TGTGCCAGCAGTTGGTCAGGGGGAGGCAATCAGCCCCAGCATTTT. The encoded protein is CASSWSGGGNQPQHF. V gene TRBV6-5 combines with J gene TRBJ1-5, with TRBD1 matching over 7 bases. Germline CDR1 and CDR2: MNHEY and SVGAGI. The CDR3 sequence is 15 residues long. J lost 2 bases, V lost 4 bases, and 5 bases had no gene match.

This chain links TRBV9 with TRBJ1-1; D perhaps matches TRBD1 (5 bases). The CDR3 is made up of 16 amino acids. Germline loops: CDR1 SGDLS, CDR2 YYNGEE. The V and J ends lost 0 bases and 1 base respectively, with 13 bases between them. CDR3 DNA sequence: TGTGCCAGCAGCGTAGGGGTAGGGGCGCAGAACACTGAAGCTTTCTTT. Translating gives CASSVGVGAQNTEAFF.

The chain has TRBV7-9 and TRBJ1-5; 7 bases fit TRBD1. The V segment lost 5 bases and the J segment 3 bases; nucleotides outside the gene matches: 7. The V gene's germline CDR1 is SEHNR and CDR2 FQNEAQ (reference sequence). The CDR3 covers 15 residues. CDR3 DNA: TGTGCCAGCAGCGGGACAGATCTCCACAATCAGCCCCAGCATTTT. Protein: CASSGTDLHNQPQHF.

The chain is built from TRBV2 and TRBJ1-2; TRBD1 matches at 8 bases. The V and J ends lost 2 bases and 9 bases, in that order; junction bases with no gene match: 14. The CDR3 has 16 residues. CDR1 and CDR2 from the germline V gene are SNHLY and FYNNEI. CDR3 DNA: TGTGCCAGCAGTGAAACGGGACAGGCCGAATTGCGTAGCTACACCTTC. It specifies CASSETGQAELRSYTF.

There are a few counts of this clone. This chain connects TRBV6-6 to TRBJ2-7, with D perhaps TRBD1 (6 bases). The V gene lost 2 bases and the J gene lost 1 base, with 12 bases spanning the gap. The germline gives CDR1 MNHNY, CDR2 SVGAGI (reference sequence). The CDR3 consists of 15 residues. This CDR3 reads CASSYAGVDSYEQYF. The CDR3, as DNA: TGTGCCAGCAGTTACGCAGGGGTCGATTCCTACGAGCAGTACTTC.

V is TRBV9 and J is TRBJ2-2; D perhaps matches TRBD1 (6 bases). Per germline, CDR1 SGDLS and CDR2 YYNGEE. The CDR3 loop spans 15 amino acids. The V end was cut by 0 bases, the J end by 5 bases, with 11 bases between. The CDR3, as DNA: TGTGCCAGCAGCGTAGCAACAGGGTGGACCGGGGAGCTGTTTTTT. Its translation is CASSVATGWTGELFF. Looking up the rest from reference TRBV9 and TRBJ2-2 gives the full variable domain: DSGVTQTPKHLITATGQRVTLRCSPRSGDLSVYWYQQSLDQGLQFLIQYYNGEERAKGNILERFSAQQFPDLHSELNLSSLELGDSALYFCASSVATGWTGELFFGEGSRLTVL.

The chain carries TRBV25-1 and TRBJ2-1; 8 bases fit TRBD1. V trimming: 2 bases; J trimming: 2 bases; junction bases outside the gene matches: 2. The CDR3 length is 15 residues. Germline V CDR1 and CDR2: MGHDK, SYGVNS. CDR3: CASSEDRGAYNEQFF. The CDR3 nucleotides are TGTGCCAGCAGTGAAGACAGGGGCGCCTACAATGAGCAGTTCTTC.

This clone was observed a handful of times. CDR3 DNA sequence: TGTGCCAGCAAGACCTCGACAGGAAGAAATGAGCAGTTCTTC. Translating gives CASKTSTGRNEQFF. V gene TRBV5-4 combines with J gene TRBJ2-1, with D possibly TRBD1 on 6 matching bases. The CDR3 loop spans 14 amino acids. The V end was cut by 6 bases, the J end by 7 bases, with 17 bases between. Germline CDR1 SGHNT, CDR2 YYREEE (reference sequence).